This TCR beta chain was sequenced for a study of regulatory T cells in long-lasting Graves disease. This clonotype appeared many times. Sequencing libraries for TCR beta were prepared with iRepertoire HTBI primers and Arm-PCR of CDR3 regions. TCRdb itself ran the multiplex PCR reads through MiXCR, one entry per CDR3 protein. The sample lists hundreds of thousands of distinct CDR3 sequences; about 20% were seen once. The time point denotes: newly diagnosed GD, antithyroid drugs for less than 3 months. Researchers made the TCR library from RNA that was extracted from PBMCs. American Thyroid Association guidelines defined Graves' disease diagnosis. The CDR3 is 13 residues long. The germline V gene encodes CDR1 DFQATT and CDR2 SNEGSKA (reference sequence).

The sequencing used peripheral blood mononuclear cells (PBMCs), collected at new diagnosis, from a patient treated with antithyroid drugs. This receptor was taken from a female donor with Graves disease. The chain combines TRBV20-1 with TRBJ1-1, with D tentatively TRBD1 (6 bases). The CDR3 sequence is CSTLRGYDTEAFF. In DNA, the CDR3 is TGCAGCACCCTGAGGGGGTACGACACTGAAGCTTTCTTT.